This is a list of T cell receptor beta chains from one sample in a study of immune evolution from preneoplasia to lung adenocarcinoma. Data came from immunoSEQ multiplex PCR; TCRdb stores just in-frame clones and leaves some out. The data show about 4,800 clones, with roughly 88% seen just once and just over 8% held by the top ten. The sample consisted of FFPE lung adenocarcinoma in situ tissue. The receptors were gathered from a person between 65 and 80 years old with lung adenocarcinoma. Each CDR3 is given with its conserved first and last residue. Each record gives: D gene, clone size, J gene, V gene, CDR3 DNA, CDR3 protein. D genes are given only for firm matches. The listing skips clone size in some rows; elsewhere it reads once, few, many or a size class.

d_gene: .
abundance: few
j_gene: TRBJ1-1
v_gene: TRBV18
CDR3nt: TGTGCCAGCTCACCAGGGCTCAACACTGAAGCTTTCTTT
CDR3aa: CASSPGLNTEAFF

d_gene: .
abundance: .
j_gene: TRBJ2-7
v_gene: TRBV18
CDR3nt: TGTGCCAGCTCACCGGGACGACACGAGCAGTACTTC
CDR3aa: CASSPGRHEQYF

d_gene: .
abundance: .
j_gene: TRBJ2-6
v_gene: TRBV5-1
CDR3nt: TGCGCCAGCATGGTGGGCCGGTCCTCTTTTGGGGCCAACGTCCTGACTTTC
CDR3aa: CASMVGRSSFGANVLTF

d_gene: .
abundance: .
j_gene: TRBJ2-1
v_gene: TRBV11-2
CDR3nt: TGTGCCAGCAGCGGGGACTACAATGAGCAGTTCTTC
CDR3aa: CASSGDYNEQFF

d_gene: .
abundance: .
j_gene: TRBJ2-1
v_gene: TRBV10-3
CDR3nt: TGTGCCATCAGTGACGGGCAGGGAGGTGAGCAGTTCTTC
CDR3aa: CAISDGQGGEQFF

d_gene: .
abundance: few
j_gene: TRBJ1-1
v_gene: TRBV7-6
CDR3nt: TGTGCCAGCAGTAGGACCCTTGAAGCTTTCTTT
CDR3aa: CASSRTLEAFF

d_gene: TRBD2
abundance: .
j_gene: TRBJ2-3
v_gene: TRBV7-2
CDR3nt: TGTGCCAGCAGCTTACTAGCGGGAGCAGATACGCAGTATTTT
CDR3aa: CASSLLAGADTQYF

d_gene: TRBD1
abundance: .
j_gene: TRBJ2-5
v_gene: TRBV7-8
CDR3nt: TGTGCCAGCAGCAGCTCACAGGGGACACGAACGGAGACCCAGTACTTC
CDR3aa: CASSSSQGTRTETQYF

d_gene: .
abundance: .
j_gene: TRBJ1-5
v_gene: TRBV5-1
CDR3nt: TGCGCCAGCAGCGCGGATAGCAATCAGCCCCAGCATTTT
CDR3aa: CASSADSNQPQHF

d_gene: TRBD2
abundance: once
j_gene: TRBJ2-2
v_gene: TRBV5-1
CDR3nt: TGCGCCAGCAGAACCGGGACTAGCCGGAGTTCCGGGGAGCTGTTTTTT
CDR3aa: CASRTGTSRSSGELFF

d_gene: TRBD2
abundance: .
j_gene: TRBJ2-1
v_gene: TRBV27
CDR3nt: TGTGCCAGCAGTTTTTTAGCGGGAGGAGTCAATGAGCAGTTCTTC
CDR3aa: CASSFLAGGVNEQFF

d_gene: TRBD1
abundance: .
j_gene: TRBJ2-5
v_gene: TRBV20-1
CDR3nt: TGCAGTGCACAGGGGTATGAGACCCAGTACTTC
CDR3aa: CSAQGYETQYF

d_gene: .
abundance: .
j_gene: TRBJ2-7
v_gene: TRBV7-6
CDR3nt: TGTGCCAGCAGCCCGGACCCAAAAACGAGTGAGCAGTACTTC
CDR3aa: CASSPDPKTSEQYF

d_gene: TRBD1
abundance: .
j_gene: TRBJ2-7
v_gene: TRBV19
CDR3nt: TGTGCCAGTAGCACTACAGGGGGCGACGAGCAGTACTTC
CDR3aa: CASSTTGGDEQYF

d_gene: .
abundance: .
j_gene: TRBJ1-5
v_gene: TRBV4-1
CDR3nt: TGCGCCAGCAGCCAAGGCAGAGGGGCTGAGGGCAATCAGCCCCAGCATTTT
CDR3aa: CASSQGRGAEGNQPQHF

d_gene: TRBD2
abundance: .
j_gene: TRBJ2-3
v_gene: TRBV7-8
CDR3nt: TGTGCCAGCAGCTTAGGTCTAGCGGGAGGGGGTCTTGCTACGCAGTATTTT
CDR3aa: CASSLGLAGGGLATQYF

d_gene: .
abundance: once
j_gene: TRBJ2-7
v_gene: TRBV6-6
CDR3nt: TGTGCCAGCAGTTACTCGATAGGGGGGTACGAGCAGTACTTC
CDR3aa: CASSYSIGGYEQYF

d_gene: .
abundance: .
j_gene: TRBJ1-1
v_gene: TRBV5-1
CDR3nt: TGCGCCAGCAGCTTGCCTGGGGCAGGGGTCCCTGAAGCTTTCTTT
CDR3aa: CASSLPGAGVPEAFF

d_gene: .
abundance: .
j_gene: TRBJ1-1
v_gene: TRBV11-3
CDR3nt: TGTGCCAGCAGCTTAGAGGGCCAGAACACTGAAGCTTTCTTT
CDR3aa: CASSLEGQNTEAFF

d_gene: .
abundance: .
j_gene: TRBJ2-1
v_gene: TRBV19
CDR3nt: TGTGCCAGTAGGGAGGAGCTCGGATACAATGAGCAGTTCTTC
CDR3aa: CASREELGYNEQFF

d_gene: TRBD2
abundance: .
j_gene: TRBJ2-5
v_gene: TRBV7-7
CDR3nt: TGTGCTAGCAGCTTACTGGGCAGCGGGATCCAAGAGACCCAGTACTTC
CDR3aa: CASSLLGSGIQETQYF

d_gene: .
abundance: .
j_gene: TRBJ1-1
v_gene: TRBV11-3
CDR3nt: TGTGCCAGCGCCCAGACCCCGAACACTGAAGCTTTCTTT
CDR3aa: CASAQTPNTEAFF

d_gene: .
abundance: .
j_gene: TRBJ1-5
v_gene: TRBV7-2
CDR3nt: TGTGCCAGCAGCTTAGATGGGGGTTTAAGCAATCAGCCCCAGCATTTT
CDR3aa: CASSLDGGLSNQPQHF

d_gene: .
abundance: .
j_gene: TRBJ2-6
v_gene: TRBV7-7
CDR3nt: TGTGCTAGCAGCTTGGGGGGCGGCTCTGGGGCCAACGTCCTGACTTTC
CDR3aa: CASSLGGGSGANVLTF

d_gene: .
abundance: .
j_gene: TRBJ1-3
v_gene: TRBV15
CDR3nt: TGTGCCACCAGCAGAGATTACGCCCCCTCTGGAAACACCATATATTTT
CDR3aa: CATSRDYAPSGNTIYF

d_gene: .
abundance: .
j_gene: TRBJ2-6
v_gene: TRBV16
CDR3nt: TGTGCCAGCAGCCAAGGGCGCATTTCTGGGGCCAACGTCCTGACTTTC
CDR3aa: CASSQGRISGANVLTF

d_gene: .
abundance: once
j_gene: TRBJ2-3
v_gene: TRBV4-1
CDR3nt: TGCGCCAGCAGCCAAGGGCAGCTTGCTAGCACAGATACGCAGTATTTT
CDR3aa: CASSQGQLASTDTQYF

d_gene: TRBD1
abundance: .
j_gene: TRBJ1-2
v_gene: TRBV7-9
CDR3nt: TGTGCCAGCAGCGTGGGACAGGGCTATGGCTACACCTTC
CDR3aa: CASSVGQGYGYTF

d_gene: .
abundance: few
j_gene: TRBJ2-7
v_gene: TRBV5-6
CDR3nt: TGTGCCAGCAGCTGGAGGGCCCAAACCTACGAGCAGTACTTC
CDR3aa: CASSWRAQTYEQYF

d_gene: .
abundance: .
j_gene: TRBJ2-1
v_gene: TRBV6-5
CDR3nt: TGTGCCAGCAGCGGTAGGGGGATCGGTGAGCAGTTCTTC
CDR3aa: CASSGRGIGEQFF

d_gene: TRBD2
abundance: .
j_gene: TRBJ2-7
v_gene: TRBV10-1
CDR3nt: TGCGCCAGCAGCCAAGGACTAGCGCGATCCGGCGAGCAGTACTTC
CDR3aa: CASSQGLARSGEQYF

d_gene: TRBD1
abundance: once
j_gene: TRBJ1-5
v_gene: TRBV2
CDR3nt: TGTGCCAGCAGTGAAGTACAGGGGGGTCAGCCCCAGCATTTT
CDR3aa: CASSEVQGGQPQHF

d_gene: .
abundance: .
j_gene: TRBJ1-1
v_gene: TRBV27
CDR3nt: TGTGCCAGCAAGGAGGGGAACACTGAAGCTTTCTTT
CDR3aa: CASKEGNTEAFF

d_gene: TRBD1
abundance: .
j_gene: TRBJ2-2
v_gene: TRBV10-3
CDR3nt: TGTGCCATCAGTGGACAGGGTCCGAACACCGGGGAGCTGTTTTTT
CDR3aa: CAISGQGPNTGELFF

d_gene: .
abundance: once
j_gene: TRBJ1-5
v_gene: TRBV6-1
CDR3nt: TGTGCCAGCGGCGGCCTATATAGCAATCAGCCCCAGCATTTT
CDR3aa: CASGGLYSNQPQHF

d_gene: TRBD2
abundance: .
j_gene: TRBJ2-3
v_gene: TRBV4-1
CDR3nt: TGCGCCAGCAGACCGGGCGGGGGGGCCAGCACAGATACGCAGTATTTT
CDR3aa: CASRPGGGASTDTQYF

d_gene: .
abundance: .
j_gene: TRBJ2-3
v_gene: TRBV14
CDR3nt: TGTGCCAGCAGCCAAGAATGGGAAACGGATACGCAGTATTTT
CDR3aa: CASSQEWETDTQYF

d_gene: TRBD2
abundance: once
j_gene: TRBJ2-5
v_gene: TRBV10-3
CDR3nt: TGTGCCACCGAGACTAGCGGATCCCAAGAGACCCAGTACTTC
CDR3aa: CATETSGSQETQYF

d_gene: .
abundance: .
j_gene: TRBJ2-5
v_gene: TRBV19
CDR3nt: TGTGCCAGTCGGGGGAACGGAGAGACCCAGTACTTC
CDR3aa: CASRGNGETQYF

d_gene: .
abundance: .
j_gene: TRBJ2-5
v_gene: TRBV5-4
CDR3nt: TGTGCCAGCAGCTTGCGGGGTGGGGAGACCCAGTACTTC
CDR3aa: CASSLRGGETQYF

d_gene: TRBD2
abundance: .
j_gene: TRBJ2-2
v_gene: TRBV5-1
CDR3nt: TGCGCCAGCAGCTTACTAGCGGGGTACACCGGGGAGCTGTTTTTT
CDR3aa: CASSLLAGYTGELFF

d_gene: .
abundance: .
j_gene: TRBJ2-7
v_gene: TRBV13
CDR3nt: TGTGCCAGCAGCTTAGGGGCAGCCTACGAGCAGTACTTC
CDR3aa: CASSLGAAYEQYF

d_gene: .
abundance: .
j_gene: TRBJ2-1
v_gene: TRBV5-3
CDR3nt: TGTGCCAGAAGCTATGGCAAAAGGGTTTATAAGGGAGGTGGATCGGGGAATGAGCAGTTCTTC
CDR3aa: CARSYGKRVYKGGGSGNEQFF

d_gene: TRBD2
abundance: .
j_gene: TRBJ2-1
v_gene: TRBV5-1
CDR3nt: TGCGCCAGCAGCGGTAGCGGGAGGGCTTATGAGCAGTTCTTC
CDR3aa: CASSGSGRAYEQFF

d_gene: .
abundance: .
j_gene: TRBJ2-3
v_gene: TRBV5-1
CDR3nt: TGCGCCAGCAGCTTTCTATCGGATACGCAGTATTTT
CDR3aa: CASSFLSDTQYF

d_gene: .
abundance: .
j_gene: TRBJ2-5
v_gene: TRBV19
CDR3nt: TGTGCCAGTAGTCCGACCCACAGCACAGAGACCCAGTACTTC
CDR3aa: CASSPTHSTETQYF

d_gene: .
abundance: once
j_gene: TRBJ2-1
v_gene: TRBV30
CDR3nt: TGTGCCTGGAGTGTATCGATTGAGCAGTTCTTC
CDR3aa: CAWSVSIEQFF

d_gene: TRBD1
abundance: .
j_gene: TRBJ2-7
v_gene: TRBV6-5
CDR3nt: TGTGCCAGCAGATCGGACAGGGCTTCCTACGAGCAGTACTTC
CDR3aa: CASRSDRASYEQYF

d_gene: .
abundance: .
j_gene: TRBJ1-4
v_gene: TRBV9
CDR3nt: TGTGCCAGCAGCGCATCAGGAGGGGGAAATGAAAAACTGTTTTTT
CDR3aa: CASSASGGGNEKLFF

d_gene: .
abundance: .
j_gene: TRBJ2-7
v_gene: TRBV5-1
CDR3nt: TGCGCCAGCAGCTTGGTTGGACTTTCCTCCTACGAGCAGTACTTC
CDR3aa: CASSLVGLSSYEQYF

d_gene: TRBD1
abundance: .
j_gene: TRBJ2-3
v_gene: TRBV5-1
CDR3nt: TGCGCCAGCAGCTCCGGGACAGACACTAGCACAGATACGCAGTATTTT
CDR3aa: CASSSGTDTSTDTQYF

d_gene: .
abundance: once
j_gene: TRBJ2-7
v_gene: TRBV7-2
CDR3nt: TGTGCCAGCAGCTTAGTCAACAGGGTGAGGGCCTACGAGCAGTACTTC
CDR3aa: CASSLVNRVRAYEQYF

d_gene: .
abundance: .
j_gene: TRBJ2-1
v_gene: TRBV6-5
CDR3nt: TGTGCCAGCAGTTACGAGGGCACAAGTTCCTACAATGAGCAGTTCTTC
CDR3aa: CASSYEGTSSYNEQFF

d_gene: TRBD2
abundance: .
j_gene: TRBJ2-3
v_gene: TRBV2
CDR3nt: TGTGCCAGCAGTCCCCCTGCGGGAGGAGATACGCAGTATTTT
CDR3aa: CASSPPAGGDTQYF

d_gene: .
abundance: .
j_gene: TRBJ1-1
v_gene: TRBV7-4
CDR3nt: TGTGCCAGCAGTAGGACCCTTGAAGCTTTCTTT
CDR3aa: CASSRTLEAFF

d_gene: .
abundance: .
j_gene: TRBJ2-3
v_gene: TRBV28
CDR3nt: TGTGCCAGCAGGACTACGTCAGATACGCAGTATTTT
CDR3aa: CASRTTSDTQYF

d_gene: .
abundance: .
j_gene: TRBJ2-7
v_gene: TRBV7-6
CDR3nt: TGTGCCAGCAGTCCTTACCAGGCCGGGCTCGGCGACGAGCAGTACTTC
CDR3aa: CASSPYQAGLGDEQYF

d_gene: .
abundance: .
j_gene: TRBJ1-1
v_gene: TRBV7-2
CDR3nt: TGTGCCAGCAGCTCTTCCCCAGGGAACACTGAAGCTTTCTTT
CDR3aa: CASSSSPGNTEAFF

d_gene: TRBD1
abundance: .
j_gene: TRBJ1-2
v_gene: TRBV6-6
CDR3nt: TGTGCCAGCGGCCGGGACAGGGGACCTACTAACTATGGCTACACCTTC
CDR3aa: CASGRDRGPTNYGYTF